Below, one T cell receptor beta chain is given with its context. The table lists this clone with a count of one. Its antigen is not yet known. Per-nucleotide qualities are absent, and no much larger clonotype sits a single base away. Genomic DNA was isolated from the sorted cells so that the TCRbeta CDR3 region could be sequenced. The immunoSEQ Assay was used for sequencing of TCRbeta CDR3 regions. In its TCRdb copy, this immuneACCESS table keeps in-frame sequences only and misses some clones. Where compared with another copy, unresolved V genes explain less than half of these, and the others have no known cause. The sample profile shows 90,000 to 100,000 clones; 90% to 97% of them were found once. Around 2% of the sample is held by the ten biggest clonotypes. CDR1 and CDR2, per the germline V gene (reference sequence), are WNHNN and SYGVQD. Reading from cysteine to phenylalanine, the CDR3 counts 16 amino acids. Just CDR3 DNA is preserved here, 48 bases in frame from base 1. At the junction V is shortened by 0 bases and J by 4 bases; bases outside the gene matches: 2.

Patients with a history of autoimmune disease or receiving systemic immunosuppression were excluded from the trial. In every dose cohort, peripheral blood was drawn for TCR sequencing at baseline, cycle 4 day 1, and cycle 7 day 1. Samples came from an open-label, multicenter, first-in-human phase I dose-escalation trial of ivuxolimab. Adults with locally advanced or metastatic melanoma, renal cell carcinoma, hepatocellular carcinoma or head and neck squamous cell carcinoma were enrolled in the trial. Before TCR sequencing, CD4+ T cells and CD8+ T cells from peripheral blood were sorted into separate populations. This entry belongs to a study of OX40 agonist ivuxolimab in advanced cancers. For the wider study: The costimulatory receptor OX40 (CD134) was targeted by ivuxolimab, a fully human IgG2 agonistic monoclonal antibody. Intravenous ivuxolimab was administered to patients every 2 weeks at six dose levels: 0.01, 0.1, 0.3, 1.5, 3 and 10 mg/kg. Of the 52 patients in dose escalation, about 20 had hepatocellular carcinoma, approximately 15 had melanoma, 9 had renal cell carcinoma and 9 had head and neck cancer. In the dose-escalation cohort, 70% to 85% of patients were male, and the mean age was roughly 56 years with a range of about 20 to 90. Patients were allowed to have had prior anti-PD-1, anti-PD-L1 or anti-CTLA-4 therapy, and approximately 43% of the dose-escalation patients had previously received checkpoint inhibitors. Three dose-escalation patients achieved partial responses, one with hepatocellular carcinoma and two with cutaneous melanoma. Peripheral TCRbeta sequencing was intended to test whether TCR sequence diversity was altered and clonal T-cell expansion was caused by ivuxolimab. The monotherapy dose-escalation portion (N = 52 patients) of the phase I ivuxolimab trial is reported in the paper. The study at large found these results: On average, CD8+ T cells showed more expanded clones than CD4+ T cells after ivuxolimab. The antigen specificity of the peripheral T cells that underwent clonal expansion was not determined. In partial responders in the 0.1-3.0 mg/kg groups, normalized peripheral clonal expansion was found to be among the lowest, especially among CD8+ T cells. At doses of 0.1 to 3.0 mg/kg, clonal expansion of both CD4+ and CD8+ blood T cells was observed from baseline to week 6. Low levels of normalized T-cell clonal expansion were also seen in some patients who did not respond.

The sample was CD4+ or CD8+ T cells sorted from blood, taken in a trial of the OX40 agonist ivuxolimab. Here the chain combines TRBV10-1 and TRBJ2-2; the central 10 bases match TRBD1. This receptor was identified in an adult with an advanced solid tumor such as melanoma, head and neck, liver or kidney cancer. The encoded CDR3 is CASSESRQGATGELFF. The nucleotide sequence is TGCGCCAGCAGTGAGTCACGACAGGGGGCCACCGGGGAGCTGTTTTTT.